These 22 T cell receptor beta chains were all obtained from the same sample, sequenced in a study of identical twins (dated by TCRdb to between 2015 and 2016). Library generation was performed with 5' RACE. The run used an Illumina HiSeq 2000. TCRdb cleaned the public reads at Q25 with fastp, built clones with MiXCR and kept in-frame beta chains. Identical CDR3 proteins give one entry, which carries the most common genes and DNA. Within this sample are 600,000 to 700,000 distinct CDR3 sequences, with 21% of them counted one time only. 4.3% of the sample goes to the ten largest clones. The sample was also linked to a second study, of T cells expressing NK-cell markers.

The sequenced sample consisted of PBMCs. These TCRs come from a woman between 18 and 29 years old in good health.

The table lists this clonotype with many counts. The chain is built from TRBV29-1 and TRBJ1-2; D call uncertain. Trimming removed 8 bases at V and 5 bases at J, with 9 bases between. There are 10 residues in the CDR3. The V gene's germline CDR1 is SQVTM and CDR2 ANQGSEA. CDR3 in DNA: TGCAGCATCCACAATTATGGCTACACCTTC. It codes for CSIHNYGYTF.

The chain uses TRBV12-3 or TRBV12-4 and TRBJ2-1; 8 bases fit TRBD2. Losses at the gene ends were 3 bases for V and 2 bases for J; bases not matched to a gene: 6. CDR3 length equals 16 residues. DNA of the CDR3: TGTGCCAGCAGTTTTTGGCGGGGGGCGACCTACAATGAGCAGTTCTTC. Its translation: CASSFWRGATYNEQFF.

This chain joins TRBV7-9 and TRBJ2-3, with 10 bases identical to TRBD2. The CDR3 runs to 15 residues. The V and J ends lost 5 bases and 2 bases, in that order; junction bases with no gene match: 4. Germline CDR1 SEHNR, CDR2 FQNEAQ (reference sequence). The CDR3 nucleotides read TGTGCCAGCAGCGATAGCGGGGGGACCACAGATACGCAGTATTTT. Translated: CASSDSGGTTDTQYF.

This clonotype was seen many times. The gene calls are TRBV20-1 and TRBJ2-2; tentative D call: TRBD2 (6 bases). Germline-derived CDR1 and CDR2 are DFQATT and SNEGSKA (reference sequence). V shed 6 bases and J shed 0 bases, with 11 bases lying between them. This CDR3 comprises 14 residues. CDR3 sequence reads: CSAQRGTNTGELFF. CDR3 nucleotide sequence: TGCAGTGCCCAGCGCGGGACGAACACCGGGGAGCTGTTTTTT.

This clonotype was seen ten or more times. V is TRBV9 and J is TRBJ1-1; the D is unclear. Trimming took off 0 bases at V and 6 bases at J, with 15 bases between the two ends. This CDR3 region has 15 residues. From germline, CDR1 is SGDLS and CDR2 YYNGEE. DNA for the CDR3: TGTGCCAGCAGCGTAGGAGACCCCCTTCGCCCTGAAGCTTTCTTT. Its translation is CASSVGDPLRPEAFF. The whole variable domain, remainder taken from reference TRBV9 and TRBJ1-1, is DSGVTQTPKHLITATGQRVTLRCSPRSGDLSVYWYQQSLDQGLQFLIQYYNGEERAKGNILERFSAQQFPDLHSELNLSSLELGDSALYFCASSVGDPLRPEAFFGQGTRLTVV.

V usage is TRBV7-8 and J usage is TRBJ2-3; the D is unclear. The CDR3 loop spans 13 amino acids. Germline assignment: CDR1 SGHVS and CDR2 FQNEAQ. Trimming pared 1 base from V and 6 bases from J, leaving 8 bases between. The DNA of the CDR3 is TGTGCCAGCAGCTTAGTGTATCTGGATACGCAGTATTTT. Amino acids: CASSLVYLDTQYF.

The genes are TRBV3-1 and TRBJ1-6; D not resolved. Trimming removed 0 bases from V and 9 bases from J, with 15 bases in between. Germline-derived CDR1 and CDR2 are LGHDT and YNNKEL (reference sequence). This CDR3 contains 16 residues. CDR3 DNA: TGTGCCAGCAGCCAAGATCAGCCGGGGTTAGGTTCACCCCTCCACTTT. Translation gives CASSQDQPGLGSPLHF.

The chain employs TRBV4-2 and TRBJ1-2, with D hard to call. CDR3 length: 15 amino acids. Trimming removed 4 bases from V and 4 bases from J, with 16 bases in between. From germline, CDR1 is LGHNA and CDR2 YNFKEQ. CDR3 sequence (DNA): TGTGCCAGCAGCCCCCTAGGGAGGTCTCTCTATGGCTACACCTTC. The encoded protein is CASSPLGRSLYGYTF.

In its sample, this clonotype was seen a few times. The CDR3 spells CASTSAGAEQFF. The CDR3 DNA reads TGTGCCAGTACCTCAGCGGGGGCTGAGCAGTTCTTC. The V gene is TRBV19, the J gene TRBJ2-1; 8 bases are a match to TRBD2. V lost 7 bases to trimming and J lost 9 bases; unmatched junction nucleotides: 5. Germline lookup yields CDR1 LNHDA and CDR2 SQIVND (reference sequence). The CDR3 totals 12 residues.

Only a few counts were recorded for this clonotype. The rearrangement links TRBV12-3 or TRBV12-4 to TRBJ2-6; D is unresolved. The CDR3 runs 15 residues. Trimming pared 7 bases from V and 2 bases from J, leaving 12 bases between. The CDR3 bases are TGTGCCAGCACCGCCCGCCTGACTGGGGCCAACGTCCTGACTTTC. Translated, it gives CASTARLTGANVLTF.

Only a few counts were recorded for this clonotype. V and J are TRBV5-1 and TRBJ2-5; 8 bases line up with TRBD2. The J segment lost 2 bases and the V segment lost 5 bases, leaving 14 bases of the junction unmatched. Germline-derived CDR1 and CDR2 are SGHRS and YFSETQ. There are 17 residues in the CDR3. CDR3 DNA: TGCGCCAGCAGTCCCTCAGGTAGCGGGGTGTGGCAAGAGACCCAGTACTTC. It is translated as CASSPSGSGVWQETQYF.

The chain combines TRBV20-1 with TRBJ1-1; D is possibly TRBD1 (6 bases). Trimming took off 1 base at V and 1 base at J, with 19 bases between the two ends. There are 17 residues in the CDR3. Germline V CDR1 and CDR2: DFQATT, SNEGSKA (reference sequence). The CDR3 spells CSARAPGAGGPNTEAFF. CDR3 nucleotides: TGCAGTGCTAGAGCCCCCGGAGCGGGGGGCCCGAACACTGAAGCTTTCTTT.

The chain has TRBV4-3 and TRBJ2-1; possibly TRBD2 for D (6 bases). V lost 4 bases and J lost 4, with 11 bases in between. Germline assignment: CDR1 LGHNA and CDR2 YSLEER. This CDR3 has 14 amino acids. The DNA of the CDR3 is TGCGCCAGCAGCCCTGGACTAATATACAATGAGCAGTTCTTC. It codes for CASSPGLIYNEQFF.

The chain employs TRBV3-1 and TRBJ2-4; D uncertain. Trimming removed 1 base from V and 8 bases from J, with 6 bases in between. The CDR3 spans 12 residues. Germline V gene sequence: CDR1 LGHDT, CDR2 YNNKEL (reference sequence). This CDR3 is CASSQVSHIQYF. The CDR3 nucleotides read TGTGCCAGCAGCCAAGTAAGCCACATTCAGTACTTC.

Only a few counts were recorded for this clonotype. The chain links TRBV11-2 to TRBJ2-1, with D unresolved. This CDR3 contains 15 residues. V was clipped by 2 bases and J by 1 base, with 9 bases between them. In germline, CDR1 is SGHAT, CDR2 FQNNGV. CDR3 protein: CASSLNQGSYNEQFF. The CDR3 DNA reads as TGTGCCAGCAGCTTAAACCAAGGTTCCTACAATGAGCAGTTCTTC.

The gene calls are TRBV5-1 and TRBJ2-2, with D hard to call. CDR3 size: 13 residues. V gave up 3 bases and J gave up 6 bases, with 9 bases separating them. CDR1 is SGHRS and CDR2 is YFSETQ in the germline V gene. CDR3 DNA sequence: TGCGCCAGCAGCTCAGTCCGTGCCGGGGAGCTGTTTTTT. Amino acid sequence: CASSSVRAGELFF.

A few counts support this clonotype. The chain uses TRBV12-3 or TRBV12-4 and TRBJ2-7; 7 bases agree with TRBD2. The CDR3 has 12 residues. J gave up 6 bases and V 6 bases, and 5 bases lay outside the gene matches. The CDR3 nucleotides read TGTGCCAGCAGGCGCCCTAGCGGCGAGCAGTACTTC. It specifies CASRRPSGEQYF.

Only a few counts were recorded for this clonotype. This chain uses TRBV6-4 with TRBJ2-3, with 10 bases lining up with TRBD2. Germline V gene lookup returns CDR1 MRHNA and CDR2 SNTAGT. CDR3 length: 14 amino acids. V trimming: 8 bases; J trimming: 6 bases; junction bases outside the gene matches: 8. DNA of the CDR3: TGTGCCAGCGCTGAAGGAGCGGGAGGGGATACGCAGTATTTT. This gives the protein CASAEGAGGDTQYF.

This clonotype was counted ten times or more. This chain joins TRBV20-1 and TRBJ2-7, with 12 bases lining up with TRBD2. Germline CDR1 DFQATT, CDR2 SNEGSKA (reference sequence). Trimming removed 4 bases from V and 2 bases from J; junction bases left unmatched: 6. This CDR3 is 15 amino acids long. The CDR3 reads CSATTRLAGAYEQYF. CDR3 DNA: TGCAGTGCTACCACCCGACTAGCGGGGGCCTACGAGCAGTACTTC.

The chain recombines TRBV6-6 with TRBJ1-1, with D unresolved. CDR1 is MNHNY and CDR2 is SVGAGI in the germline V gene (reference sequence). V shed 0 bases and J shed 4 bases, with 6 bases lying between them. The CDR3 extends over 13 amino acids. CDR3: CASSYSFVTEAFF. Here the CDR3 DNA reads TGTGCCAGCAGTTACTCGTTTGTCACTGAAGCTTTCTTT.

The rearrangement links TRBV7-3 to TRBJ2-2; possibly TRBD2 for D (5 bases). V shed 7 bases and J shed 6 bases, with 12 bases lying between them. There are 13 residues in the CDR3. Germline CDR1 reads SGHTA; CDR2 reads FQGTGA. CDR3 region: CASNRGGAGELFF. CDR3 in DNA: TGTGCCAGCAACCGGGGTGGGGCCGGGGAGCTGTTTTTT.

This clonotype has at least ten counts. CDR3 nucleotides: TGTGCCAGCAGCCCCCCAACAAGGGCGTACGAGCAGTACTTC. The encoded protein is CASSPPTRAYEQYF. The gene calls are TRBV9 and TRBJ2-7; D remains unclear. Trimming took 4 bases from V and 4 from J, leaving 15 bases between them. This CDR3 contains 14 residues. Germline-derived CDR1 and CDR2 are SGDLS and YYNGEE.